A selection of T cell receptor beta chains follows, all from one sample in a study of T cell responses to AZD1222 COVID-19 vaccine. Repertoires were generated with immunoSEQ multiplex PCR, while TCRdb's copy carries only in-frame clones and drops some. The sample shows some 150,000 clones, less than 95% of them seen only once. The sample consisted of peripheral blood, taken on day 0 of AZD1222 vaccination. Source of these receptors: an adult in good health. The conserved cysteine and the conserved F or W are not part of the CDR3 here. Fields, in order: J gene, V gene, CDR3 protein.

J gene: TRBJ2-7; V gene: TRBV11-1; CDR3 protein: ASSSDRGREQY
J gene: TRBJ2-3; V gene: TRBV3-1/TRBV3-2; CDR3 protein: ASSQNPGLRTDTQY
J gene: TRBJ2-1; V gene: TRBV29-1; CDR3 protein: SVPMRTIDEQF
J gene: TRBJ1-5; V gene: TRBV9; CDR3 protein: ASSVGAGGNQPQH
J gene: TRBJ1-1; V gene: TRBV18; CDR3 protein: ASSPLGGLGTEAF
J gene: TRBJ2-1; V gene: TRBV29-1; CDR3 protein: SVGGGFEREFEQF
J gene: TRBJ2-3; V gene: TRBV24-1; CDR3 protein: ATSDFGPSGTTDTQY
J gene: TRBJ2-7; V gene: TRBV2; CDR3 protein: ASSTGTSGGATYEQY
J gene: TRBJ2-1; V gene: TRBV7-8; CDR3 protein: ASSRTGTSYNEQF
J gene: TRBJ2-2; V gene: TRBV5-1; CDR3 protein: ASSLAGQGKAGELF
J gene: TRBJ1-2; V gene: TRBV30; CDR3 protein: AWSSEDYGYT
J gene: TRBJ1-3; V gene: TRBV30; CDR3 protein: AWDGTGSGNTIY
J gene: TRBJ1-3; V gene: TRBV7-2; CDR3 protein: ASSSAGQISGNTIY
J gene: TRBJ1-2; V gene: TRBV27; CDR3 protein: ASSSSFTPLYGYT
J gene: TRBJ2-1; V gene: TRBV7-2; CDR3 protein: ASSLSGQGPPYNEQF
J gene: TRBJ2-7; V gene: TRBV19; CDR3 protein: ASSNGPLYEQY
J gene: TRBJ2-2; V gene: TRBV24-1; CDR3 protein: ATSDPGHQNTGELF
J gene: TRBJ1-3; V gene: TRBV3-1/TRBV3-2; CDR3 protein: ASSRELVPRSGNTIY
J gene: TRBJ2-5; V gene: TRBV12-3/TRBV12-4; CDR3 protein: ASRRGDGETQY
J gene: TRBJ2-7; V gene: TRBV5-1; CDR3 protein: ASSLPGTVGSEQY
J gene: TRBJ1-1; V gene: TRBV30; CDR3 protein: AWSAEEAEAF
J gene: TRBJ2-7; V gene: TRBV21-1; CDR3 protein: ASSPTRDRSSYEQY
J gene: TRBJ2-1; V gene: TRBV5-1; CDR3 protein: ASSLSLNNEQF
J gene: TRBJ2-1; V gene: TRBV7-3; CDR3 protein: ASSLISPLFSGRVYNEQF
J gene: TRBJ1-1; V gene: TRBV10-3; CDR3 protein: AISERQGNEAF
J gene: TRBJ2-2; V gene: TRBV2; CDR3 protein: ASSERDTGELF
J gene: TRBJ2-3; V gene: TRBV19; CDR3 protein: ASSPTHRGATDTQY
J gene: TRBJ2-2; V gene: TRBV7-6; CDR3 protein: ASTQRLAGVTGELF
J gene: TRBJ1-4; V gene: TRBV3-1/TRBV3-2; CDR3 protein: ASSRRGISGEKLF
J gene: TRBJ1-1; V gene: TRBV10-3; CDR3 protein: AISLWGTEAF
J gene: TRBJ1-2; V gene: TRBV18; CDR3 protein: ASSPLDSDGYT
J gene: TRBJ2-5; V gene: TRBV10-3; CDR3 protein: AIGLAGGQETQY
J gene: TRBJ2-1; V gene: TRBV6-5; CDR3 protein: ASRAGSYNEQF
J gene: TRBJ1-1; V gene: TRBV19; CDR3 protein: ASTSRGNTEAF
J gene: TRBJ1-1; V gene: TRBV18; CDR3 protein: ASSPDHRVGTEAF
J gene: TRBJ2-6; V gene: TRBV2; CDR3 protein: ASSSGAGANVLT
J gene: TRBJ1-4; V gene: TRBV7-9; CDR3 protein: ASSAAQGREKLF
J gene: TRBJ2-2; V gene: TRBV5-1; CDR3 protein: ASSSTGDTGELF
J gene: TRBJ2-1; V gene: TRBV5-4; CDR3 protein: ASSLVDNEQF
J gene: TRBJ1-5; V gene: TRBV18; CDR3 protein: ASSPTPTGGNQPQH
J gene: TRBJ1-1; V gene: TRBV5-4; CDR3 protein: ASSLGDSNTEAF
J gene: TRBJ2-1; V gene: TRBV11-2; CDR3 protein: ASSLSLAGVDEQF
J gene: TRBJ2-1; V gene: TRBV6-1; CDR3 protein: ASSEARRGRYEQF
J gene: TRBJ2-2; V gene: TRBV7-3; CDR3 protein: ASSLMTAGTGELF
J gene: TRBJ2-2; V gene: TRBV10-3; CDR3 protein: AISESSSGRAGGDGELF
J gene: TRBJ1-1; V gene: TRBV6-5; CDR3 protein: ASSTRQGVGFEAF
J gene: TRBJ1-1; V gene: TRBV2; CDR3 protein: ASSESLGMNTEAF
J gene: TRBJ1-6; V gene: TRBV7-2; CDR3 protein: ASSPRGGNSPLH
J gene: TRBJ1-5; V gene: TRBV6-5; CDR3 protein: ASSYSRAGSMRQH
J gene: TRBJ1-1; V gene: TRBV7-2; CDR3 protein: ASSLAPGQGGTEAF
J gene: TRBJ2-7; V gene: TRBV29-1; CDR3 protein: SDQGSSNEQY
J gene: TRBJ2-1; V gene: TRBV10-3; CDR3 protein: AISENSNNEQF
J gene: TRBJ2-5; V gene: TRBV29-1; CDR3 protein: SVVVRAGQETQY
J gene: TRBJ2-7; V gene: TRBV2; CDR3 protein: ASSVIAYEQY
J gene: TRBJ1-2; V gene: TRBV2; CDR3 protein: ASSEWGISNYGYT
J gene: TRBJ2-2; V gene: TRBV4-1; CDR3 protein: ASSRTENTGELF
J gene: TRBJ2-5; V gene: TRBV5-1; CDR3 protein: ASSPDRGETQY